The rows below give T cell receptor beta chains drawn from one sample of a study of CD8 T cells in Susac syndrome. TCRdb called the immunoSEQ multiplex PCR reads again in MiXCR, with one record for every CDR3 protein. The profile shows almost 450,000 distinct CDR3 sequences, about 85% of them singletons. The material sequenced was CD8+ T cells from PBMCs. The receptors shown here come from a human donor with multiple sclerosis. Both conserved end residues are part of each CDR3. The order of the fields is V gene, clone size, J gene, D gene, CDR3 DNA, CDR3 protein. A D gene is named only where the DNA matches it firmly. Some rows have no size entry. The others give once, few or many, or a class for an expanded clone.

TRBV29-1	-	TRBJ2-2	TRBD1	TGCAGCGTGCTGGCTGAGGACAGGGCGGGCGGGGAGCTGTTTTTT	CSVLAEDRAGGELFF
TRBV4-2	-	TRBJ1-5	-	TGTGCCAGCAGCCAAAACAGGGTGAATCAGCCCCAGCATTTT	CASSQNRVNQPQHF
TRBV28	-	TRBJ2-4	-	TGTGCCAGCATGTCTGGGGCCAACATTCAGTACTTC	CASMSGANIQYF
TRBV4-1	-	TRBJ2-7	-	TGCGCCAGCAGCCAGGCCGGGGAGGGACAAGGTGTTCTTCAGTACTTC	CASSQAGEGQGVLQYF
TRBV28	-	TRBJ2-2	TRBD1	TGTGCCAGCAGCCAGACAGGGGGCTTGAACACCGGGGAGCTGTTTTTT	CASSQTGGLNTGELFF
TRBV11-2	-	TRBJ2-1	-	TGTGCCAGCAGCTCGTCGGACTTGGACGCATACAATGAGCAGTTCTTC	CASSSSDLDAYNEQFF
TRBV6-2/TRBV6-3	once	TRBJ2-1	-	TGTGCCAGCAGGCCTATTACGAGTAGCGCAACCTACAATGAGCAGTTCTTC	CASRPITSSATYNEQFF
TRBV4-1	-	TRBJ2-2	-	TGCGCCAGCAGCTCTTCGACAGGCCCGACGACCGGGGAGCTGTTTTTT	CASSSSTGPTTGELFF
TRBV30	few	TRBJ1-1	TRBD1	TGTGCCTGGAGTAACCAGGGGGCCACTGAAGCTTTCTTT	CAWSNQGATEAFF
TRBV20-1	-	TRBJ2-3	-	TGCAGTGCCCCTCTCCCCGCTAGCGCGTCGGTCCGCACAGATACGCAGTATTTT	CSAPLPASASVRTDTQYF
TRBV25-1	-	TRBJ1-1	-	TGTGCCAGCAGTGTTGGGCATGAAGCTTTCTTT	CASSVGHEAFF
TRBV12-5	-	TRBJ2-3	TRBD1	TGTGCTAGTGGACCGGGACAGTACACAGATACGCAGTATTTT	CASGPGQYTDTQYF
TRBV19	-	TRBJ1-1	TRBD1	TGTGCCAGTAGTATTACAGGGGGCGTCACTGAAGCTTTCTTT	CASSITGGVTEAFF
TRBV4-1	-	TRBJ2-1	TRBD1	TGCGCCAGCAGCCAAGAACAGGGGTGGGGTGAGCAGTTCTTC	CASSQEQGWGEQFF
TRBV30	-	TRBJ2-1	-	TGTGCCTGGATACTTACTACGAATGAGCAGTTCTTC	CAWILTTNEQFF
TRBV29-1	-	TRBJ2-1	-	TGCAGCGTCCCGGGCGCGGTAGACAATGAGCAGTTCTTC	CSVPGAVDNEQFF
TRBV2	once	TRBJ2-5	-	TGTGCCAGCAGTCCGACTGAGACCCAGTACTTC	CASSPTETQYF
TRBV27	-	TRBJ1-1	-	TGTGCCAGCAGTCCCCTTTCTCTTTCGGACACTGAAGCTTTCTTT	CASSPLSLSDTEAFF
TRBV7-3	-	TRBJ2-1	-	TGTGCCAGCAGCACCTCCCCCAGCGGCCTCTACAATGAGCAGTTCTTC	CASSTSPSGLYNEQFF
TRBV6-1	-	TRBJ1-5	-	TGTGCCAGCAGTGAAGCCCCAGATTATAGCAATCAGCCCCAGCATTTT	CASSEAPDYSNQPQHF
TRBV6-5	-	TRBJ2-5	TRBD2	TGTGCCAGCAGTTACGGCGCGGGGGGGCTAGAGACCCAGTACTTC	CASSYGAGGLETQYF
TRBV6-1	-	TRBJ1-6	-	TGTGCCAGCAGTCCTGGGACACCCGGAGCTGATTCACCCCTCCACTTT	CASSPGTPGADSPLHF
TRBV15	-	TRBJ2-3	TRBD1	TGTGCCACCAGCCCATCCTGGGACAGCCTCTCAGATACGCAGTATTTT	CATSPSWDSLSDTQYF
TRBV19	-	TRBJ2-3	-	TGTGCCACGGGAAGACAGGACACAGATACGCAGTATTTT	CATGRQDTDTQYF
TRBV5-1	-	TRBJ2-7	-	TGCGCCAGCAGCTCAAGGGGGGGCCCCTACGAGCAGTACTTC	CASSSRGGPYEQYF
TRBV6-1	-	TRBJ2-7	TRBD1	TGTGCCAGCAGTGAATACACAGGGGGCCTCTCCTACGAGCAGTACTTC	CASSEYTGGLSYEQYF
TRBV19	once	TRBJ2-1	-	TGTGCCAGTAGGGAGTTCGGGAAGCGGGCCAATGAGCAGTTCTTC	CASREFGKRANEQFF
TRBV7-8	-	TRBJ1-5	-	TGTGCCAGCAGCTTAGCGGGGAGGTCTAGCAATCAGCCCCAGCATTTT	CASSLAGRSSNQPQHF
TRBV11-2	-	TRBJ2-7	-	TGTGCCAGCAGTGGATCCGGGACTCAATACGAGCAGTACTTC	CASSGSGTQYEQYF
TRBV15	-	TRBJ2-5	TRBD2	TGTGCCACCAGCAGAGATCTTAGCGGGGGGGCCTTAGAGACCCAGTACTTC	CATSRDLSGGALETQYF
TRBV27	-	TRBJ2-7	-	TGTGCCAGCAGTTTTCAGATTCCCTACGAGCAGTACTTC	CASSFQIPYEQYF
TRBV6-1	-	TRBJ2-2	-	TGTGCCAGCAGTGAAGCGGAGGGGACCACCGGGGAGCTGTTTTTT	CASSEAEGTTGELFF
TRBV30	few	TRBJ1-1	-	TGTGCCTGGTCCAGGAACACTGAAGCTTTCTTT	CAWSRNTEAFF
TRBV9	once	TRBJ2-5	-	TGTGCCAGCAGCAAAGAAAATGTGGCTAGCGTGGCCCAGTACTTC	CASSKENVASVAQYF
TRBV12-3/TRBV12-4	-	TRBJ2-7	TRBD1	TGTGCCATCTACAGGGGCGGTCCCGACGAGCAGTACTTC	CAIYRGGPDEQYF
TRBV19	few	TRBJ2-7	-	TGTGCCAGTAGTGCCCCTTCGGGGGCCTACGAGCAGTACTTC	CASSAPSGAYEQYF
TRBV5-1	-	TRBJ2-1	-	TGCGCCAGCAGCTATTCATTGGGGAGGCCCCTCTCCTACAATGAGCAGTTCTTC	CASSYSLGRPLSYNEQFF
TRBV30	-	TRBJ2-1	TRBD2	TGTGCCTGGACCTTGACTAGCGGGACCTACAATGAGCAGTTCTTC	CAWTLTSGTYNEQFF
TRBV20-1	-	TRBJ2-1	-	TGCAGTGCTAGAGAAGCGGGTGCCTACAATGAGCAGTTCTTC	CSAREAGAYNEQFF
TRBV5-1	-	TRBJ2-6	TRBD1	TGCGCCAGCAGCCCCGGGACAGGGGGCTCTGGGGCCAACGTCCTGACTTTC	CASSPGTGGSGANVLTF
TRBV5-1	-	TRBJ2-1	-	TGCGCCAGCAGCTTCCCGGGGAGCTCCTACAATGAGCAGTTCTTC	CASSFPGSSYNEQFF
TRBV27	-	TRBJ1-2	-	TGTGCCAGCAGTACGGGTATGGGCTACACCTTC	CASSTGMGYTF
TRBV6-5	few	TRBJ1-5	-	TGTGCCAGCAGTTACGGAAAGACTAATCAGCCCCAGCATTTT	CASSYGKTNQPQHF
TRBV4-1	few	TRBJ1-1	-	TGCGCCAGCAGCCAAGATTCAGGGAACACTGAAGCTTTCTTT	CASSQDSGNTEAFF
TRBV28	-	TRBJ2-2	-	TGTGCCAGCAGTCTATACGCTACTAACACCGGGGAGCTGTTTTTT	CASSLYATNTGELFF
TRBV7-9	-	TRBJ2-5	-	TGTGCCAGCAGCTTCCTAGGGGTTGAGGAGGAGACCCAGTACTTC	CASSFLGVEEETQYF